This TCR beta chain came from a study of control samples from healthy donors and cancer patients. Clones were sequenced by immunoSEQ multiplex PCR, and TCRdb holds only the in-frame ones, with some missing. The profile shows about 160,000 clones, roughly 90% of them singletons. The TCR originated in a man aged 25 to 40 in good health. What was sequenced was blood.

The CDR3 protein is CASSRDSGSYEQYF. In nucleotides, the CDR3 is TGTGCCAGCAGCCGGGACAGCGGCTCCTACGAGCAGTACTTC. The rearrangement links TRBV7-9 to TRBJ2-7; 7 bases agree with TRBD1. V shed 5 bases, J shed 0 bases, and the junction held 4 bases outside the gene matches. This CDR3 comprises 14 residues. Germline CDR1 and CDR2: SEHNR and FQNEAQ (reference sequence).